These 28 T cell receptor beta chains share one sample of origin, sequenced in a study of blood T cell repertoires in COVID-19. Assay: immunoSEQ multiplex PCR; the TCRdb copy retains only in-frame clones and omits some. The sample contains about 270,000 clones, around 92% of which appear only once. Sequencing was carried out using PBMCs or T cells enriched from blood (not recorded which). These receptors originate from a woman aged 55-69 years who had recovered from COVID-19.

This clone was detected only once. The rearrangement links TRBV7-8 to TRBJ1-1, with unresolved D. V was trimmed by 2 bases and J by 1 base, leaving 5 bases between them. The CDR3 contains 13 residues. Per the germline V gene, CDR1 is SGHVS and CDR2 is FQNEAQ. CDR3 protein: CASSLQENTEAFF. CDR3 DNA sequence: TGTGCCAGCAGCTTACAGGAGAACACTGAAGCTTTCTTT.

The rearrangement joins TRBV25-1 to TRBJ2-1; 11 bases are a match to TRBD2. The CDR3 loop spans 17 amino acids. Losses at the gene ends were 4 bases for V and 3 bases for J; bases not matched to a gene: 8. Germline-derived CDR1 and CDR2 are MGHDK and SYGVNS. This CDR3 reads CASSGLGLAGGYNEQFF. The CDR3 bases are TGTGCCAGCAGTGGGTTGGGGCTAGCGGGGGGCTACAATGAGCAGTTCTTC.

The chain couples TRBV5-1 to TRBJ2-3; 13 bases align to TRBD2. This CDR3 is built from 19 residues. The J segment lost 0 bases and the V segment lost 3 bases, leaving 10 bases of the junction unmatched. Germline loops: CDR1 SGHRS, CDR2 YFSETQ. This chain's CDR3 is CASSSSTGLAGASTDTQYF. The CDR3 bases are TGCGCCAGCAGCTCCTCTACCGGACTAGCGGGGGCCAGCACAGATACGCAGTATTTT.

This chain joins TRBV29-1 and TRBJ2-7; D remains ambiguous. V dropped 7 bases and J dropped 9 bases, with 16 bases sitting between them. This CDR3 contains 11 residues. Germline CDR1 reads SQVTM; CDR2 reads ANQGSEA. DNA of the CDR3: TGCAGCGCCGCCGTTTCCCGAGGGCAGTACTTC. Translation gives CSAAVSRGQYF.

This chain joins TRBV28 and TRBJ2-2, with 12 bases aligning to TRBD1. From germline, CDR1 is MDHEN and CDR2 SYDVKM. The CDR3 has 15 amino acids. Losses at the gene ends were 4 bases for V and 7 bases for J; bases not matched to a gene: 4. CDR3 sequence (DNA): TGTGCCAGCAGTTGGGGACAGGGGGCCGGCGGGGAGCTGTTTTTT. Protein sequence: CASSWGQGAGGELFF.

V gene TRBV5-1 combines with J gene TRBJ2-1; 11 nucleotides line up with TRBD2. V gave up 4 bases and J gave up 2 bases; unmatched junction bases: 5. Germline lookup yields CDR1 SGHRS and CDR2 YFSETQ. CDR3 length equals 16 residues. This CDR3 is CASSQASGRPYNEQFF. The CDR3 nucleotides are TGCGCCAGCAGCCAAGCTAGCGGGAGGCCCTACAATGAGCAGTTCTTC.

V usage is TRBV6-5 and J usage is TRBJ2-7; the match to TRBD1 covers 7 bases. The germline V gene has CDR1 MNHEY and CDR2 SVGAGI. The CDR3 extends over 15 amino acids. V lost 2 bases, J lost 5 bases, and 9 bases stayed unmatched. The CDR3 spells CASSYGAGGANEQYF. CDR3 nucleotide sequence: TGTGCCAGCAGTTACGGGGCAGGGGGTGCCAACGAGCAGTACTTC.

This clone was counted a few times. This chain uses TRBV5-4 with TRBJ2-3, with 12 nucleotides matching TRBD2. V shed 0 bases, J shed 4 bases, and the junction held 6 bases outside the gene matches. Germline V gene sequence: CDR1 SGHNT, CDR2 YYREEE (reference sequence). This CDR3 contains 17 residues. The CDR3 reads CASSLGPSGGAADTQYF. CDR3 nucleotide sequence: TGTGCCAGCAGCTTGGGCCCTAGCGGGGGGGCGGCAGATACGCAGTATTTT.

As concerns this clone: The sample contains more than one DNA sequence encoding this CDR3. The V gene is TRBV6-5, the J gene TRBJ1-2, with TRBD1 identical over 9 bases. This CDR3 comprises 13 residues. Trimming cost V 5 bases and J 8 bases; bases outside gene matches: 6. Germline CDR1 MNHEY, CDR2 SVGAGI. The CDR3 DNA follows: TGTGCCAGCAGTCGGGGACAGGGAGGCGGCTACACCTTC. Its protein product is CASSRGQGGGYTF.

The chain recombines TRBV5-1 with TRBJ1-3; 7 bases agree with TRBD1. V lost 4 bases to trimming and J lost 0 bases; unmatched junction nucleotides: 7. The CDR3 is 16 residues long. Germline V gene lookup returns CDR1 SGHRS and CDR2 YFSETQ. The chain's CDR3 is CASSPRGQSSGNTIYF. CDR3 nucleotides: TGCGCCAGCAGCCCCCGGGGACAGAGCTCTGGAAACACCATATATTTT.

V usage is TRBV2 and J usage is TRBJ1-4, with 7 bases lining up with TRBD1. The V gene's germline CDR1 is SNHLY and CDR2 FYNNEI. CDR3 length: 15 amino acids. V lost 6 bases to trimming and J lost 6 bases; unmatched junction nucleotides: 10. This CDR3 reads CASSETGTVDEKLFF. The CDR3 DNA sequence: TGTGCCAGCAGCGAGACCGGGACAGTGGATGAAAAACTGTTTTTT.

The chain recombines TRBV15 with TRBJ2-5; TRBD2 is a possible D gene (6 bases). The V gene's germline CDR1 is LNHNV and CDR2 YYDKDF (reference sequence). Trimming stripped 3 bases from V and 0 bases from J, with 11 bases between. The length of the CDR3 is 15 residues. CDR3 sequence: CATSRALANQETQYF. CDR3 DNA: TGTGCCACCAGCAGGGCCCTAGCGAACCAAGAGACCCAGTACTTC.

The chain carries TRBV27 and TRBJ2-3; D is unresolved. V lost 3 bases, J lost 2 bases, and 9 bases lay in between. Germline V gene sequence: CDR1 MNHEY, CDR2 SMNVEV (reference sequence). This CDR3 is built from 14 residues. The CDR3 coding sequence is TGTGCCAGCAGTTTCCGCGCGGCCACAGATACGCAGTATTTT. This gives the protein CASSFRAATDTQYF.

This chain joins TRBV25-1 and TRBJ2-2; perhaps TRBD1 as D (6 bases). Germline CDR1 is MGHDK and CDR2 is SYGVNS. The CDR3 extends over 13 amino acids. The germline V and J ends were trimmed by 4 bases and 7 bases, with 10 bases remaining between them. The DNA of the CDR3 is TGTGCCAGCAGTGCCTCAGGGGACGGGGAGCTGTTTTTT. Amino acids: CASSASGDGELFF.

This chain joins TRBV28 and TRBJ1-2; D call uncertain. Germline V gene data show CDR1 as MDHEN and CDR2 as SYDVKM. The CDR3 spans 13 residues. The V and J ends lost 6 bases and 5 bases respectively, with 13 bases between them. The CDR3 bases are TGTGCCAGCAGCCTACCTGGACTGTATGGCTACACCTTC. Its translation is CASSLPGLYGYTF.

The chain has TRBV5-4 and TRBJ2-3; tentative D call: TRBD2 (6 bases). Trimming stripped 0 bases from V and 3 bases from J, with 17 bases between. The CDR3 totals 17 residues. Germline lookup yields CDR1 SGHNT and CDR2 YYREEE (reference sequence). This chain's CDR3 is CASSLGSGGSATDTQYF. DNA of the CDR3: TGTGCCAGCAGCTTGGGTTCAGGAGGGAGTGCGACAGATACGCAGTATTTT.

This clone came up once. In DNA, the CDR3 is TGCGCCAGCAGCCAAGAGAGCGGACAGCGCATGCCCCCGAGGGGTCAGCCCCAGCATTTT. As protein: CASSQESGQRMPPRGQPQHF. This chain joins TRBV4-1 and TRBJ1-5, with D possibly TRBD1 on 6 matching bases. Trimming removed 0 bases from V and 6 bases from J, with 27 bases in between. This CDR3 has 20 amino acids. The germline V gene has CDR1 MGHRA and CDR2 YSYEKL.

The V gene is TRBV30, the J gene TRBJ1-2; no reliable D call. This CDR3 is 12 amino acids long. The ends were cut back, 7 bases at V and 2 bases at J, with 11 bases in the middle. CDR1 is GTSNPN, CDR2 SVGIG, per germline (reference sequence). CDR3 residues: CAYSPGNYGYTF. For the CDR3, the DNA is TGTGCCTACTCACCGGGAAACTATGGCTACACCTTC.

This sequence joins TRBV24-1 and TRBJ1-2; 9 bases fit TRBD1. The germline gives CDR1 KGHDR, CDR2 SFDVKD. V gave up 3 bases and J gave up 1 base; unmatched junction bases: 17. The CDR3 is made up of 20 amino acids. CDR3 amino acids: CATSDPSHPRQGEVNYGYTF. In nucleotides, the CDR3 is TGTGCCACCAGTGATCCTTCTCACCCCAGACAGGGGGAGGTTAACTATGGCTACACCTTC.

The chain couples TRBV7-9 to TRBJ1-1; no reliable D call. The germline V gene encodes CDR1 SEHNR and CDR2 FQNEAQ (reference sequence). CDR3 length: 13 residues. V was pared by 6 bases and J by 1 base, with 9 bases between. The DNA of the CDR3 is TGTGCCAGCAGTTTTGGCTCGAACACTGAAGCTTTCTTT. This sequence encodes CASSFGSNTEAFF.

The genes are TRBV29-1 and TRBJ1-1; maybe TRBD1 (5 bases). Trimming removed 3 bases from V and 11 bases from J, with 13 bases in between. The CDR3 has 11 residues. Germline V gene data show CDR1 as SQVTM and CDR2 as ANQGSEA. The CDR3 loop reads CSVDERGEAFF. The DNA of the CDR3 is TGCAGCGTTGACGAGCGGGGCGAGGCTTTCTTT.

V and J are TRBV11-2 and TRBJ2-7, with 10 bases fitting TRBD2. This CDR3 is 14 amino acids long. The V and J ends lost 4 bases and 5 bases, in that order; junction bases with no gene match: 5. The germline gives CDR1 SGHAT, CDR2 FQNNGV. The CDR3 is CASSSRLAGHEQYF. The CDR3 region has the DNA TGTGCCAGCAGCTCGCGACTAGCGGGCCACGAGCAGTACTTC.

The chain joins TRBV5-1 to TRBJ2-7; D possibly corresponds to TRBD1 (5 bases). Germline V gene data show CDR1 as SGHRS and CDR2 as YFSETQ. The CDR3 has 15 residues. V was clipped by 9 bases and J by 3 bases, with 22 bases between them. CDR3 loop: CANQGARVWGYEQYF. The CDR3 bases are TGCGCCAACCAAGGGGCCAGGGTTTGGGGCTACGAGCAGTACTTC.

CDR3 nucleotides: TGCGCCAGCAGCTTGAACGTTAGCGGGGGTTACAATGAGCAGTTCTTC. Translation gives CASSLNVSGGYNEQFF. This chain connects TRBV5-1 to TRBJ2-1, with 9 bases that match TRBD2. CDR1 SGHRS and CDR2 YFSETQ come from the germline V gene. The CDR3 totals 16 residues. J gave up 4 bases and V 1 base, and 6 bases lay outside the gene matches.

The chain carries TRBV12-3 or TRBV12-4 and TRBJ1-5; unclear D gene. The CDR3 consists of 12 residues. V shed 4 bases and J shed 10 bases, with 11 bases lying between them. The CDR3 nucleotides read TGTGCCAGCAGTTCCCGGGGTCGCCCCCAGCATTTT. Translating gives CASSSRGRPQHF.

The rearrangement joins TRBV3-1 (or the pseudogene TRBV3-2) to TRBJ2-7; tentatively, D is TRBD1 (5 bases). CDR1 is LGHDT and CDR2 is YNNKEL in the germline V gene (reference sequence). The CDR3 is 14 amino acids. The V end was cut by 1 base, the J end by 0 bases, with 7 bases between. As DNA, the CDR3 is TGTGCCAGCAGCCAAGGGACATCCTCCTACGAGCAGTACTTC. Translated: CASSQGTSSYEQYF.

The chain couples TRBV19 to TRBJ1-1; D not certain. The CDR3 is made up of 12 amino acids. Germline-derived CDR1 and CDR2 are LNHDA and SQIVND (reference sequence). V dropped 1 base and J dropped 7 bases, with 7 bases sitting between them. The DNA of the CDR3 is TGTGCCAGTAGTATAGGAGACTATGAAGCTTTCTTT. Residues: CASSIGDYEAFF.

This rearrangement joins TRBV28 to TRBJ1-2, with D possibly matching TRBD1 (6 bases). The CDR3 consists of 15 residues. From germline, CDR1 is MDHEN and CDR2 SYDVKM. Trimming stripped 7 bases from V and 2 bases from J, with 17 bases between. CDR3 sequence (DNA): TGTGCCAGCATCAAAGGGGGGGTAGGAAACTATGGCTACACCTTC. This translates into CASIKGGVGNYGYTF.